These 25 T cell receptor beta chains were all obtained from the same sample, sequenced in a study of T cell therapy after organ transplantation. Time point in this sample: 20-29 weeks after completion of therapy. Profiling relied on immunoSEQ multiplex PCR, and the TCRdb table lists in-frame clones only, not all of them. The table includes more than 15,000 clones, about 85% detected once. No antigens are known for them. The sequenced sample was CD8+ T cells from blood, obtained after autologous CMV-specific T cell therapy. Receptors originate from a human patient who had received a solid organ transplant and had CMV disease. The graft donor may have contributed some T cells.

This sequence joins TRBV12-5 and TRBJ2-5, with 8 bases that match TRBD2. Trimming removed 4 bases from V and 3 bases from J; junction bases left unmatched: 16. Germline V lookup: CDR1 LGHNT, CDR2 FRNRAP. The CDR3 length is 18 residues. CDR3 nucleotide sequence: TGTGCTAGTGGTTCCCGCGGGGCTAAACGAGCGGGAGAAGAGACCCAGTACTTC. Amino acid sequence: CASGSRGAKRAGEETQYF.

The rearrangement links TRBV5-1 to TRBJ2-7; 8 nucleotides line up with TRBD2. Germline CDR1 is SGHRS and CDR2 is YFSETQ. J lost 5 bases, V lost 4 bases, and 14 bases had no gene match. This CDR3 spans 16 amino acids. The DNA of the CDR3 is TGCGCCAGCAGCGTTCTGACCAGCGGGAGTATCCACGAGCAGTACTTC. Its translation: CASSVLTSGSIHEQYF. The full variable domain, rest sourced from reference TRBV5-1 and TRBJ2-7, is KAGVTQTPRYLIKTRGQQVTLSCSPISGHRSVSWYQQTPGQGLQFLFEYFSETQRNKGNFPGRFSGRQFSNSRSEMNVSTLELGDSALYLCASSVLTSGSIHEQYFGPGTRLTVT.

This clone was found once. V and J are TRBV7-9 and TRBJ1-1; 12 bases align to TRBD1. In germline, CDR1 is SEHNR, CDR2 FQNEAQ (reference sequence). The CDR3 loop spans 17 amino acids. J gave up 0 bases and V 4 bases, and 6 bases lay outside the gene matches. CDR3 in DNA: TGTGCCAGCAGCTCCCCGGGACAGGGGGCCCTGAACACTGAAGCTTTCTTT. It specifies CASSSPGQGALNTEAFF.

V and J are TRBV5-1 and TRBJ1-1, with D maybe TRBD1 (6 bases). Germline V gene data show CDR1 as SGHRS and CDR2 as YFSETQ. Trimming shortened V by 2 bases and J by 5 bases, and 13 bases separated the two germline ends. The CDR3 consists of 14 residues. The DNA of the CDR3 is TGCGCCAGCAGCTTCCTGACAGGAGGAACTGAAGCTTTCTTT. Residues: CASSFLTGGTEAFF.

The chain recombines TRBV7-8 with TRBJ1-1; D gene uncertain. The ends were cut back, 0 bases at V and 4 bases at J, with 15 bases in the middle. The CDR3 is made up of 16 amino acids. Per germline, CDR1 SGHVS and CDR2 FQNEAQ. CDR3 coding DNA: TGTGCCAGCAGCTTAGCGCGAGACCGACCGATCACTGAAGCTTTCTTT. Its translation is CASSLARDRPITEAFF.

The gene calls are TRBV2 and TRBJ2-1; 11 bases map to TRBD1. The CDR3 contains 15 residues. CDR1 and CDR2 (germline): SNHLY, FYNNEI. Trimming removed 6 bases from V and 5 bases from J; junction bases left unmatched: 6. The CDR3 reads CASSGGTGGNNEQFF. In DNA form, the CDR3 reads TGTGCCAGCAGCGGCGGGACAGGGGGAAACAATGAGCAGTTCTTC.

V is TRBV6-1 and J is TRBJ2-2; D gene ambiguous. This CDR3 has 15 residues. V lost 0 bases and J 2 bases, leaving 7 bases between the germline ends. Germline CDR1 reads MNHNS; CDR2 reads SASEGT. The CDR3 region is CASSEALGNTGELFF. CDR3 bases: TGTGCCAGCAGTGAAGCGCTAGGCAACACCGGGGAGCTGTTTTTT.

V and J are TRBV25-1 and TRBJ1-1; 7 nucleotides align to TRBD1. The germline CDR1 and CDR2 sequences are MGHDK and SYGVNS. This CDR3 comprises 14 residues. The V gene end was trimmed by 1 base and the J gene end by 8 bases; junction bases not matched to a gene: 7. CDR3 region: CASSESGDRAEAFF. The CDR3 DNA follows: TGTGCCAGCAGTGAATCGGGAGACAGGGCCGAAGCTTTCTTT.

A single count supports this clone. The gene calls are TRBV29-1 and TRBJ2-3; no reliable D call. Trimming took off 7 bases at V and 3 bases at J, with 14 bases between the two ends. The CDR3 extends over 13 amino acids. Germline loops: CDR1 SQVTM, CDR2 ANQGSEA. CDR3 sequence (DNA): TGCAGCGCCCATCGAAGGGAAACAGATACGCAGTATTTT. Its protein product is CSAHRRETDTQYF.

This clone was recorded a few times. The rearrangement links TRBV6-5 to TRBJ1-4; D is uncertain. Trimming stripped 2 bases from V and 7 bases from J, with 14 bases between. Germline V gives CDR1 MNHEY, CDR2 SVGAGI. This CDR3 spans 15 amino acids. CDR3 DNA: TGTGCCAGCAGTTACAGCGTAGGAGGGAGTGAAAAACTGTTTTTT. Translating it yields CASSYSVGGSEKLFF.

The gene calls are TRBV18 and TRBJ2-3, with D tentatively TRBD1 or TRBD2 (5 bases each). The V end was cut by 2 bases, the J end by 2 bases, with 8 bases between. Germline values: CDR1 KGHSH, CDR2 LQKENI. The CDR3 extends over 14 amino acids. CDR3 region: CASSPGGPTDTQYF. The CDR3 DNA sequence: TGTGCCAGCTCACCAGGGGGACCCACAGATACGCAGTATTTT.

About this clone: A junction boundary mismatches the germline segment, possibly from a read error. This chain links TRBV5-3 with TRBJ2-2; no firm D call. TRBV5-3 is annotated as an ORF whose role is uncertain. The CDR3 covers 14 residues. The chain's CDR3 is CASSLIGSSGELFF. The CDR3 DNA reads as TGTGCCAGCAGCTTGATCGGGTCTTCCGGGGAGCTGTTTTTT.

CDR3 amino acids: CASSDLGLYEFDEQYF. CDR3 sequence (DNA): TGTGCCAGCAGTGATTTGGGGCTATACGAATTCGACGAGCAGTACTTC. The chain has TRBV6-9 and TRBJ2-7; a weak D match, TRBD1 (5 bases). The CDR3 consists of 16 residues. V lost 5 bases and J lost 5, with 22 bases in between. CDR1 is MNHGY, CDR2 SVAAGI, per germline.

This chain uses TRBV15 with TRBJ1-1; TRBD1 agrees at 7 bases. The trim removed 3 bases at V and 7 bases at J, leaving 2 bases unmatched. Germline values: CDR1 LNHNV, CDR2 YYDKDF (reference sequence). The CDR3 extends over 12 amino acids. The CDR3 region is CATSRGDSEAFF. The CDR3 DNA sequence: TGTGCCACCAGCAGGGGGGACAGTGAAGCTTTCTTT.

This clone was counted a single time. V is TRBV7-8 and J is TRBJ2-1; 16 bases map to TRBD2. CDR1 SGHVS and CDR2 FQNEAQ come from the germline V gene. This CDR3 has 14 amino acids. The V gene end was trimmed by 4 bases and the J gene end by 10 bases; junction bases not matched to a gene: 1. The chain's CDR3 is CASSSGLAGGEQFF. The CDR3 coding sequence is TGTGCCAGCAGCTCGGGACTAGCGGGGGGGGAGCAGTTCTTC.

CDR3 loop: CASSLGQEAFF. DNA for the CDR3: TGTGCCAGCAGCTTGGGACAGGAAGCTTTCTTT. The chain uses TRBV5-4 and TRBJ1-1; D perhaps matches TRBD1 (5 bases). The V gene's germline CDR1 is SGHNT and CDR2 YYREEE (reference sequence). The length of the CDR3 is 11 residues. Trimming cost V 0 bases and J 8 bases, with 5 bases left between them.

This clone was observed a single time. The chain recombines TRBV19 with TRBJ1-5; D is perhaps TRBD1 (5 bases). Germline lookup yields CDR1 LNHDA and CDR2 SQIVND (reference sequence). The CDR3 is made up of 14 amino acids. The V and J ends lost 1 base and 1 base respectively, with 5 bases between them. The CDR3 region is CASSIGGSNQPQHF. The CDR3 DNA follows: TGTGCCAGTAGTATAGGGGGCAGCAATCAGCCCCAGCATTTT.

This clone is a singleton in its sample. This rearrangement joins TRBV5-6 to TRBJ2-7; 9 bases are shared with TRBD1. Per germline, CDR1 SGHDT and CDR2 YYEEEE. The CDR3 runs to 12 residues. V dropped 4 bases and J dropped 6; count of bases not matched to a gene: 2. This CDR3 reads CASSGQGSEQYF. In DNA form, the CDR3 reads TGTGCCAGCAGCGGACAGGGGTCCGAGCAGTACTTC.

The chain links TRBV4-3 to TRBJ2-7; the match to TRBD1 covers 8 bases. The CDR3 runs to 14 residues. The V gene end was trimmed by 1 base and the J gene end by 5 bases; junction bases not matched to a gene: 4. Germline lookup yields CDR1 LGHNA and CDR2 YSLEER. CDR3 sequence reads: CASSQGTGSDEQYF. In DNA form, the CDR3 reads TGCGCCAGCAGCCAAGGGACAGGGTCTGACGAGCAGTACTTC.

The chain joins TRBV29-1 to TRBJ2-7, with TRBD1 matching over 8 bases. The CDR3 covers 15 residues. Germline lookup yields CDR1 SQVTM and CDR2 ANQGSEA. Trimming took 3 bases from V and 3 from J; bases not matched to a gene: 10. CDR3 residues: CSVEGLETGDYEQYF. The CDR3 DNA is TGCAGCGTTGAGGGACTTGAGACAGGGGACTACGAGCAGTACTTC.

The CDR3 sequence: CSAPGLAGGDTQYF. The CDR3 region has the DNA TGCAGCGCTCCGGGACTAGCGGGAGGGGATACGCAGTATTTT. The gene calls are TRBV29-1 and TRBJ2-3, with TRBD2 identical over 16 bases. After removal of 7 bases from V and 6 bases from J, the junction contained 4 bases not matched to a gene. This CDR3 has 14 residues. Germline lookup yields CDR1 SQVTM and CDR2 ANQGSEA.

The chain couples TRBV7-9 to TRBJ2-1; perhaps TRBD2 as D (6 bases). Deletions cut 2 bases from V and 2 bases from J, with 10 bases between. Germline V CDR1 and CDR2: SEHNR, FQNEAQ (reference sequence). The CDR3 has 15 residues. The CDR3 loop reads CASSLRAGTYNEQFF. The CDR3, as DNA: TGTGCCAGCAGCTTAAGGGCGGGGACCTACAATGAGCAGTTCTTC.

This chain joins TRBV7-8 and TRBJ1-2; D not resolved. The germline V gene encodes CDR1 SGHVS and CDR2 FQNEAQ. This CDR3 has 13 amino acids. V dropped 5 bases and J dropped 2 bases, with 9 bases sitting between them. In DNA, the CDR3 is TGTGCCAGCAGCCCTTACACCAACTATGGCTACACCTTC. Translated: CASSPYTNYGYTF. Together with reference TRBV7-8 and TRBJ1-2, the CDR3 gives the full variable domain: GAGVSQSPRYKVAKRGQDVALRCDPISGHVSLFWYQQALGQGPEFLTYFQNEAQLDKSGLPSDRFFAERPEGSVSTLKIQRTQQEDSAVYLCASSPYTNYGYTFGSGTRLTVV.

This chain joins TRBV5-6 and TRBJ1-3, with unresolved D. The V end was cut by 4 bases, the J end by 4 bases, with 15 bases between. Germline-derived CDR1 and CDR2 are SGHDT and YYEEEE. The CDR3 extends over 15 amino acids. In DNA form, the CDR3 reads TGTGCCAGCAGCACGGGCCGAGTTTCGGGAAACACCATATATTTT. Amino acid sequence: CASSTGRVSGNTIYF.

The CDR3 DNA follows: TGTGCCAGTACCCTTTCCGCGGGAGGGTGGGGCACAGATACGCAGTATTTT. Its translation: CASTLSAGGWGTDTQYF. The V gene is TRBV2, the J gene TRBJ2-3; TRBD2 agrees at 9 bases. The CDR3 covers 17 residues. J was trimmed by 1 base and V by 9 bases; bases with no gene match: 14. Per the germline V gene, CDR1 is SNHLY and CDR2 is FYNNEI. Full variable domain (rest looked up from reference TRBV2 and TRBJ2-3): EPEVTQTPSHQVTQMGQEVILRCVPISNHLYFYWYRQILGQKVEFLVSFYNNEISEKSEIFDDQFSVERPDGSNFTLKIRSTKLEDSAMYFCASTLSAGGWGTDTQYFGPGTRLTVL.